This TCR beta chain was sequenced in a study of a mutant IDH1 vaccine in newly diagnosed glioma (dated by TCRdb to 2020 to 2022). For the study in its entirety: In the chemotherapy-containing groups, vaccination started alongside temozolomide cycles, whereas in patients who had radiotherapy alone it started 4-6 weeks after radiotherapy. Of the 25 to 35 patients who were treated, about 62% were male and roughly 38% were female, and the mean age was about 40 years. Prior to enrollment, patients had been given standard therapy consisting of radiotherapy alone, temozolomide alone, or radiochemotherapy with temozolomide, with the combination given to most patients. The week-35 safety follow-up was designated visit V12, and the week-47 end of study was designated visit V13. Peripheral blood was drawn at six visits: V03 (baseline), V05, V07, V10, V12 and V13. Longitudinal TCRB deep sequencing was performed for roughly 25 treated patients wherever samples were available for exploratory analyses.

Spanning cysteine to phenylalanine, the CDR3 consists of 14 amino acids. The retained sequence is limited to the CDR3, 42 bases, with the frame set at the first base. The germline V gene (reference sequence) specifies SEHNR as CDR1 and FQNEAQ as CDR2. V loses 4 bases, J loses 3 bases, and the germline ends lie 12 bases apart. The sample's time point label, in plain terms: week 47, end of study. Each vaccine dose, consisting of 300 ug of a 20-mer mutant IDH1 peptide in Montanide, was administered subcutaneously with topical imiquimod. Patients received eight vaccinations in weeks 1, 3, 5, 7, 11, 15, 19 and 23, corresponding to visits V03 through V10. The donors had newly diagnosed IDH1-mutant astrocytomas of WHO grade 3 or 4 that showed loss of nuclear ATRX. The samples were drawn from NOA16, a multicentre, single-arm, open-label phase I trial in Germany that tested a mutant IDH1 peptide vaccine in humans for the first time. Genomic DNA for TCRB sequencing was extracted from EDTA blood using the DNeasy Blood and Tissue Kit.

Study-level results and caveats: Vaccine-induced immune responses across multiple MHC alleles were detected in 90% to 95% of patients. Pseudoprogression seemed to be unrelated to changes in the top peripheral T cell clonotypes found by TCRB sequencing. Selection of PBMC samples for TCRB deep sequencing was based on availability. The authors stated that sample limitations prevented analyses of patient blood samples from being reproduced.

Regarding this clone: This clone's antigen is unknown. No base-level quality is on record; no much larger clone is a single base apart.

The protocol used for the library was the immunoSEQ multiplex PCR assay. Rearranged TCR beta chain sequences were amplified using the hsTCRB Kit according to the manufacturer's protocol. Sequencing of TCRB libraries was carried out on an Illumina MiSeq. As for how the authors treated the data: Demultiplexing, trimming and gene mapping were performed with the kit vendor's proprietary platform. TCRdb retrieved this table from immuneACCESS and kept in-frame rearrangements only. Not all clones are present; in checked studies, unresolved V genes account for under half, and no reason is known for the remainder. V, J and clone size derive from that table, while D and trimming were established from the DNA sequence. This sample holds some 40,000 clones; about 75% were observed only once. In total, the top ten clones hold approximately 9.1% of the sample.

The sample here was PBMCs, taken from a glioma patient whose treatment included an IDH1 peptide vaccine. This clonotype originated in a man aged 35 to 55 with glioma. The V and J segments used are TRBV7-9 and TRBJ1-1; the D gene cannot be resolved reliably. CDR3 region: CASSSGPYDTEAFF. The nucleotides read TGTGCCAGCAGCTCGGGTCCCTATGACACTGAAGCTTTCTTT. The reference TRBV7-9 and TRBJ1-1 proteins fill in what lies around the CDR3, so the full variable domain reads DTGVSQNPRHKITKRGQNVTFRCDPISEHNRLYWYRQTLGQGPEFLTYFQNEAQLEKSRLLSDRFSAERPKGSFSTLEIQRTEQGDSAMYLCASSSGPYDTEAFFGQGTRLTVV.